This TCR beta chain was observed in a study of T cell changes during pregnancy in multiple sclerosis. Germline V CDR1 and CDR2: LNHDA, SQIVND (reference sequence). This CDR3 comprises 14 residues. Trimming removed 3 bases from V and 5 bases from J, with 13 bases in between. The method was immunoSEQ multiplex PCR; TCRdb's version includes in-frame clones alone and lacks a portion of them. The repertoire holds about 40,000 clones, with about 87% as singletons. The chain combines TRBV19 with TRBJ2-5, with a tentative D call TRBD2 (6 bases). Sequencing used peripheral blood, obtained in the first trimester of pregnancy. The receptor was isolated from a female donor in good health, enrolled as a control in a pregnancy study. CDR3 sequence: CASSIGTVPETQYF. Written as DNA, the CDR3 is TGTGCCAGTAGTATCGGGACTGTCCCCGAGACCCAGTACTTC.